This is a list of T cell receptor beta chains from one sample in a study of blood T cell repertoires in COVID-19. The assay was immunoSEQ multiplex PCR, and TCRdb's table has in-frame clones only and misses some. The sample has some 170,000 clones; around nine tenths are singletons. Sequenced material: peripheral blood. The receptor set was obtained from a woman in her seventies with COVID-19, enrolled during active disease. CDR3s include the opening cysteine and the closing phenylalanine or tryptophan. The D gene is left open where the match is weak. Where a row states a size, it is once, few, many or the class of an expanded clone; other rows omit it.

j_gene | abundance | v_gene | d_gene | CDR3aa | CDR3nt
TRBJ1-3 | NA | TRBV7-9 | TRBD1 | CASSPTGGPASGNTIYF | TGTGCCAGCAGCCCTACAGGGGGACCTGCCTCTGGAAACACCATATATTTT
TRBJ1-1 | NA | TRBV11-3 | NA | CASSLGRAGRRTEAFF | TGTGCCAGCAGCTTAGGGAGGGCAGGGCGACGGACTGAAGCTTTCTTT
TRBJ1-2 | NA | TRBV11-1 | TRBD1 | CASSLDGTGDGYTF | TGTGCCAGCAGCTTAGACGGGACAGGTGATGGCTACACCTTC
TRBJ1-2 | NA | TRBV5-4 | NA | CASSSTSPGGYTF | TGTGCCAGCAGCTCGACGTCCCCGGGGGGCTACACCTTC
TRBJ1-2 | NA | TRBV9 | NA | CASSVAGEFYGYTF | TGTGCCAGCAGCGTAGCTGGGGAGTTCTATGGCTACACCTTC
TRBJ2-3 | NA | TRBV29-1 | TRBD2 | CSAFGLAGTDTQYF | TGCAGCGCGTTTGGACTAGCGGGCACAGATACGCAGTATTTT
TRBJ2-5 | NA | TRBV11-3 | TRBD2 | CASSLSSGRGETQYF | TGTGCCAGCAGCTTAAGTAGCGGGAGAGGAGAGACCCAGTACTTC
TRBJ1-2 | NA | TRBV7-9 | NA | CASSLDGRGGYTF | TGTGCCAGCAGCTTAGACGGTCGGGGAGGCTACACCTTC
TRBJ1-3 | few | TRBV11-2 | NA | CASSLAGFGGNTIYF | TGTGCCAGCAGCTTAGCCGGGTTCGGGGGAAACACCATATATTTT
TRBJ2-7 | NA | TRBV27 | TRBD1 | CASRRQGSDEQYF | TGTGCCAGCCGAAGACAGGGCTCCGACGAGCAGTACTTC
TRBJ2-3 | NA | TRBV5-1 | TRBD2 | CASSPALGGLATDTQYF | TGCGCCAGCAGCCCGGCGCTAGGCGGACTAGCAACAGATACGCAGTATTTT
TRBJ2-3 | NA | TRBV5-1 | TRBD2 | CASSLVYRAGGPSSTDTQYF | TGCGCCAGCAGCTTGGTTTACCGAGCGGGAGGGCCGTCGAGCACAGATACGCAGTATTTT
TRBJ1-2 | few | TRBV28 | TRBD1 | CASRGTGGEYGYTF | TGTGCCAGCAGGGGAACAGGGGGCGAATATGGCTACACCTTC
TRBJ2-7 | NA | TRBV18 | NA | CASSPGLPYEQYF | TGTGCCAGCTCACCGGGACTCCCCTACGAGCAGTACTTC
TRBJ2-1 | NA | TRBV5-1 | NA | CASSLGMRGRHNEQFF | TGCGCCAGCAGCTTGGGGATGAGGGGGAGACACAATGAGCAGTTCTTC
TRBJ2-5 | NA | TRBV4-2 | TRBD2 | CASSGVAGGIQETQYF | TGTGCCAGCAGCGGAGTAGCGGGAGGAATTCAAGAGACCCAGTACTTC
TRBJ2-7 | NA | TRBV19 | TRBD2 | CASSPGLAGWDAYEQYF | TGTGCCAGTAGCCCTGGACTAGCGGGATGGGATGCCTACGAGCAGTACTTC
TRBJ1-6 | NA | TRBV5-8 | TRBD1 | CASSSPGQLDMYSPLHF | TGTGCCAGCAGCTCCCCGGGACAGCTCGACATGTATTCACCCCTCCACTTT
TRBJ2-7 | NA | TRBV3-1/TRBV3-2 | TRBD1 | CASSQGTGVDEQYF | TGTGCCAGCAGCCAAGGGACAGGGGTCGACGAGCAGTACTTC
TRBJ1-1 | NA | TRBV28 | NA | CASSLVATSNTEAFF | TGTGCCAGCAGTTTGGTGGCGACTTCTAACACTGAAGCTTTCTTT
TRBJ2-2 | NA | TRBV15 | TRBD1 | CATSRLDRITGELFF | TGTGCCACCAGCCGTTTGGACAGGATCACCGGGGAGCTGTTTTTT
TRBJ2-1 | NA | TRBV11-3 | TRBD1 | CASSPPGGGYNEQFF | TGTGCCAGCAGCCCTCCAGGGGGCGGCTACAATGAGCAGTTCTTC
TRBJ2-7 | NA | TRBV3-1/TRBV3-2 | TRBD1 | CASSPGENRGSSYEQYF | TGTGCCAGCAGCCCGGGGGAAAACAGGGGGAGCTCCTACGAGCAGTACTTC
TRBJ2-3 | NA | TRBV7-9 | NA | CASSLPLLRVSF | TGTGCCAGCAGCTTACCCCTCTTGCGGGTTTCTTTT
TRBJ1-3 | NA | TRBV3-1/TRBV3-2 | NA | CASSQGRAQNTIYF | TGTGCCAGCAGCCAAGGCCGAGCCCAAAACACCATATATTTT
TRBJ1-2 | NA | TRBV5-1 | NA | CASSSQGMGYYGYTF | TGCGCCAGCAGCTCGCAGGGTATGGGCTACTATGGCTACACCTTC
TRBJ2-2 | NA | TRBV19 | TRBD2 | CASSVGLASTGELFF | TGTGCCAGTAGTGTGGGACTAGCGAGCACCGGGGAGCTGTTTTTT
TRBJ2-1 | few | TRBV5-1 | TRBD1 | CASSVQGNEQFF | TGCGCCAGCAGCGTACAGGGGAATGAGCAGTTCTTC
TRBJ1-3 | NA | TRBV28 | NA | CASSRDSSGNTIYF | TGTGCCAGCAGTCGAGACAGCTCTGGAAACACCATATATTTT
TRBJ2-7 | NA | TRBV30 | TRBD2 | CAWSADISGRLVRLDF | TGTGCCTGGAGTGCCGATATTAGCGGGAGATTGGTACGATTGGACTTC
TRBJ1-5 | NA | TRBV28 | TRBD1 | CASSWTGVGQPQHF | TGTGCCAGCAGTTGGACAGGGGTGGGTCAGCCCCAGCATTTT
TRBJ2-2 | NA | TRBV19 | TRBD2 | CASSRTSGRSGTGELFF | TGTGCCAGTAGTAGGACTAGCGGGAGATCGGGCACCGGGGAGCTGTTTTTT
TRBJ2-1 | NA | TRBV5-1 | TRBD2 | CASSLSGRDYNEQFF | TGCGCCAGCAGCCTTAGCGGGAGGGACTACAATGAGCAGTTCTTC
TRBJ2-7 | NA | TRBV4-1 | TRBD2 | CASSQGGAGAYEQYF | TGCGCCAGCAGCCAAGGAGGGGCGGGGGCCTACGAGCAGTACTTC
TRBJ2-1 | NA | TRBV7-9 | TRBD2 | CASSPTSGRIHEQFF | TGTGCCAGCAGCCCGACTAGCGGGAGGATCCATGAGCAGTTCTTC
TRBJ2-3 | NA | TRBV4-3 | TRBD1 | CASSQTGTVTDTQYF | TGCGCCAGCAGCCAAACCGGGACAGTCACAGATACGCAGTATTTT
TRBJ2-7 | NA | TRBV2 | TRBD2 | CASSGTSGLSSYEQYF | TGTGCCAGCAGTGGGACTAGCGGCTTAAGCTCCTACGAGCAGTACTTC
TRBJ1-2 | NA | TRBV7-9 | TRBD1 | CASTSQGAFYGYTF | TGTGCCAGCACTTCTCAGGGGGCTTTCTATGGCTACACCTTC
TRBJ2-1 | NA | TRBV24-1 | NA | CATSTLYSSLAGEQFF | TGTGCCACCAGTACCCTCTATTCGTCCCTAGCCGGCGAGCAGTTCTTC
TRBJ1-1 | NA | TRBV28 | NA | CASSLGMDLKAFF | TGTGCCAGCAGTTTGGGTATGGACTTAAAGGCTTTCTTT
TRBJ2-5 | NA | TRBV7-2 | TRBD2 | CASSLVYLAGRGQETQYF | TGTGCCAGCAGCTTAGTGTATCTGGCGGGGAGGGGTCAAGAGACCCAGTACTTC
TRBJ2-2 | NA | TRBV4-2 | TRBD2 | CASSRGLAGTGGELFF | TGTGCCAGCAGCCGGGGACTAGCGGGGACGGGCGGGGAGCTGTTTTTT
TRBJ2-1 | few | TRBV4-1 | TRBD2 | CASSQESDPVAGGPYNEQFF | TGCGCCAGCAGCCAAGAATCAGACCCCGTAGCGGGAGGCCCCTACAATGAGCAGTTCTTC
TRBJ2-5 | NA | TRBV11-2 | NA | CASSLDFASETQYF | TGTGCCAGCAGCTTAGATTTCGCGTCGGAGACCCAGTACTTC
TRBJ2-7 | once | TRBV19 | NA | CASRHTLAASYEQYF | TGTGCCAGTAGGCACACGCTAGCAGCCAGCTACGAGCAGTACTTC
TRBJ1-1 | NA | TRBV5-1 | TRBD1 | CASSGTGATNTEAFF | TGCGCCAGCAGTGGGACAGGGGCGACGAACACTGAAGCTTTCTTT
TRBJ1-6 | NA | TRBV9 | TRBD1 | CASSISTGTYNSPLHF | TGTGCCAGCAGCATCTCGACAGGGACCTATAATTCACCCCTCCACTTT
TRBJ1-1 | NA | TRBV5-4 | TRBD1 | CASSLEGQGAAFF | TGTGCCAGCAGCTTGGAGGGACAGGGGGCGGCTTTCTTT
TRBJ1-2 | NA | TRBV11-3 | NA | CASSQSWTATSNYGYTF | TGTGCCAGCAGTCAATCATGGACAGCAACTTCTAACTATGGCTACACCTTC
TRBJ2-3 | once | TRBV5-4 | NA | CASRRGGTDTQYF | TGTGCCAGCAGGAGGGGGGGAACAGATACGCAGTATTTT
TRBJ1-2 | few | TRBV5-4 | NA | CASSSLDRYNGYTF | TGTGCCAGCAGCTCACTTGACAGGTACAATGGCTACACCTTC
TRBJ1-1 | NA | TRBV18 | NA | CASSTGQGTEAFF | TGTGCCAGCTCAACAGGGCAGGGGACTGAAGCTTTCTTT
TRBJ2-2 | NA | TRBV29-1 | NA | CSVFQGSGTGELFF | TGCAGCGTTTTTCAGGGGTCGGGCACCGGGGAGCTGTTTTTT